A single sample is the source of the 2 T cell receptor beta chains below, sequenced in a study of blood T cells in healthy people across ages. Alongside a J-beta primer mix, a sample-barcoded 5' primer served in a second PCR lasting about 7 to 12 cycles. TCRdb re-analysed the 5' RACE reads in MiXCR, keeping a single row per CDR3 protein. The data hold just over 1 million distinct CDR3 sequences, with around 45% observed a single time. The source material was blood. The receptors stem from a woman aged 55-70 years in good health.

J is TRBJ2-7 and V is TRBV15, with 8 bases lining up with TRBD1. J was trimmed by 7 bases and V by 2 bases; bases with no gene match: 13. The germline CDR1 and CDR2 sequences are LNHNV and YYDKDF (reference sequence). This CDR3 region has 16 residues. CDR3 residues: CATSRSGQGPYNEQYF. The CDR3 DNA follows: TGTGCCACCAGCAGATCTGGACAGGGACCCTACAATGAGCAGTACTTC.

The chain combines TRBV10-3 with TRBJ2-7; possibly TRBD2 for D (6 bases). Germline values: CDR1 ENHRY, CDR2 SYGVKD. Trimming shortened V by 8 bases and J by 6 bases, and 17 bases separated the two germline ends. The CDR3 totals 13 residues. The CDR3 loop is CAIRTAAEGEQYF. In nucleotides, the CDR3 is TGTGCCATCCGGACCGCTGCGGAGGGCGAGCAGTACTTC.